This TCR beta chain was recorded in a study of T cell changes during pregnancy in multiple sclerosis. Sequenced by immunoSEQ multiplex PCR; TCRdb stores in-frame clones only, minus some. Here the sample spans approximately 85,000 clones, approximately 93% being singletons. Trimming removed 3 bases from V and 5 bases from J; junction bases left unmatched: 6. Germline assignment: CDR1 LNHNV and CDR2 YYDKDF (reference sequence). CDR3 length: 15 residues. The sample here was peripheral blood, taken in the first trimester of pregnancy. This receptor was obtained from a female donor with multiple sclerosis, enrolled in a pregnancy study. This chain connects TRBV15 to TRBJ2-2; 7 bases are a match to TRBD1. CDR3 nucleotide sequence: TGTGCCACCAGCAGCTCCAGGGGGTTTACCGGGGAGCTGTTTTTT. Amino acid sequence: CATSSSRGFTGELFF.